Following are 27 T cell receptor beta chains from one sample sequenced in a study of T-cell reconstitution after alpha-beta-depleted transplantation in children. The library targeted TCRbeta and was prepared with unique molecular identifiers. A single record per CDR3 protein comes from TCRdb applying MiXCR to the PCR reads. The profile shows around 960,000 distinct CDR3 sequences, about 29% of them singletons. The source material was PBMCs, mostly from graft donor cells, sampled 360 days after TCRalphabeta/CD19-depleted stem cell transplant. These receptors originate from a boy under three years old who had a stem cell transplant for SCID, so the T cells may come from the graft donor.

The chain joins TRBV20-1 to TRBJ2-2; 9 bases match TRBD2. This CDR3 contains 18 residues. CDR1 is DFQATT and CDR2 is SNEGSKA in the germline V gene (reference sequence). V shed 5 bases and J 3 bases; nucleotides not matched to a gene: 16. The DNA of the CDR3 is TGCAGTGCTGGGTGGGGCGGCAGCGGGGGGTCTTACACCGGGGAGCTGTTTTTT. This translates into CSAGWGGSGGSYTGELFF.

This clonotype was seen many times. V and J are TRBV28 and TRBJ2-7; D might be TRBD1 (6 bases). Germline CDR1 and CDR2: MDHEN and SYDVKM. The CDR3 runs to 12 residues. With 5 bases removed from V and 7 bases from J, the gap between germline ends came to 12 bases. The DNA of the CDR3 is TGTGCCAGCAGTCGACAGGTGAGGGAGCAGTACTTC. Its translation is CASSRQVREQYF. Together with reference TRBV28 and TRBJ2-7, the CDR3 gives the full variable domain: DVKVTQSSRYLVKRTGEKVFLECVQDMDHENMFWYRQDPGLGLRLIYFSYDVKMKEKGDIPEGYSVSREKKERFSLILESASTNQTSMYLCASSRQVREQYFGPGTRLTVT.

The chain has TRBV24-1 and TRBJ2-1; 7 nucleotides match TRBD1. CDR1 KGHDR and CDR2 SFDVKD come from the germline V gene. With 5 bases clipped from V and 5 bases from J, the junction kept 11 bases outside the gene matches. The CDR3 spans 16 residues. The CDR3 is CATSAGGQEINNEQFF. Written as DNA, the CDR3 is TGTGCCACCAGTGCCGGCGGACAGGAGATTAACAATGAGCAGTTCTTC.

The chain joins TRBV12-3 or TRBV12-4 to TRBJ2-7; TRBD1 matches 9 bases. The CDR3 spans 13 residues. Trimming cost V 8 bases and J 13 bases; bases outside gene matches: 15. The CDR3 DNA reads as TGTGCCAGCGGCGACCCGGGACAGGGAATCCTCTACTTC. Protein sequence: CASGDPGQGILYF.

The sample holds a few counts of this clonotype. V gene TRBV4-3 combines with J gene TRBJ2-1; 7 bases align to TRBD1. There are 15 residues in the CDR3. V shed 4 bases, J shed 7 bases, and the junction held 10 bases outside the gene matches. Germline V gene lookup returns CDR1 LGHNA and CDR2 YSLEER. This CDR3 is CASSPSTGWMNEQFF. For the CDR3, the DNA is TGCGCCAGCAGCCCCTCGACAGGGTGGATGAATGAGCAGTTCTTC.

This sequence joins TRBV5-1 and TRBJ2-1, with D unresolved. This CDR3 comprises 15 residues. V shed 2 bases and J shed 2 bases, with 11 bases lying between them. Looked up from germline, CDR1 is SGHRS and CDR2 is YFSETQ. The CDR3 protein is CASSFDQPTYNEQFF. The CDR3 nucleotides are TGCGCCAGCAGCTTTGACCAACCCACCTACAATGAGCAGTTCTTC.

The chain links TRBV5-1 to TRBJ2-3; tentative D call: TRBD2 (7 bases). V lost 2 bases and J lost 5, with 15 bases in between. The CDR3 has 15 amino acids. Germline V gene lookup returns CDR1 SGHRS and CDR2 YFSETQ. The CDR3 loop is CASSFGGGAVDTQYF. Written as DNA, the CDR3 is TGCGCCAGCAGCTTCGGTGGGGGGGCCGTAGATACGCAGTATTTT.

This clonotype was observed at least ten times. V and J are TRBV9 and TRBJ2-1; 7 bases are shared with TRBD2. This CDR3 region has 14 residues. The ends lost 2 bases at V and 4 bases at J; junction bases unmatched: 3. Germline V CDR1 and CDR2: SGDLS, YYNGEE. CDR3 nucleotide sequence: TGTGCCAGCAGCGTCTTGGGGGGGTACAATGAGCAGTTCTTC. It is translated as CASSVLGGYNEQFF. The whole variable domain, remainder taken from reference TRBV9 and TRBJ2-1, is DSGVTQTPKHLITATGQRVTLRCSPRSGDLSVYWYQQSLDQGLQFLIQYYNGEERAKGNILERFSAQQFPDLHSELNLSSLELGDSALYFCASSVLGGYNEQFFGPGTRLTVL.

The sample holds a few counts of this clonotype. CDR3 residues: CASCKAEAGLGPQETQYF. Here the CDR3 DNA reads TGTGCCTCCTGCAAAGCGGAAGCGGGACTAGGGCCTCAAGAGACCCAGTACTTC. V usage is TRBV3-1 and J usage is TRBJ2-5, with TRBD2 identical over 8 bases. Germline loops: CDR1 LGHDT, CDR2 YNNKEL (reference sequence). The junction had 22 bases not matched to a gene; V was cut back by 11 bases and J by 2 bases. The CDR3 is 18 amino acids.

V and J are TRBV27 and TRBJ2-6; D is unclear. There are 16 residues in the CDR3. Per germline, CDR1 MNHEY and CDR2 SMNVEV (reference sequence). V shed 0 bases and J shed 0 bases, with 6 bases lying between them. CDR3 region: CASSLSRISGANVLTF. For the CDR3, the DNA is TGTGCCAGCAGTTTATCGAGAATCTCTGGGGCCAACGTCCTGACTTTC.

At least ten counts were recorded for this clonotype. The chain combines TRBV5-1 with TRBJ1-1; D gene unclear. Trimming cost V 0 bases and J 7 bases, with 10 bases left between them. Germline V gene data show CDR1 as SGHRS and CDR2 as YFSETQ. The CDR3 sequence is 13 residues long. The CDR3 reads CASSLGRGYEAFF. The CDR3 DNA reads TGCGCCAGCAGCTTGGGTCGAGGTTATGAAGCTTTCTTT.

This clonotype has only a few counts. The chain joins TRBV6-1 to TRBJ2-3, with 10 bases aligning to TRBD2. The CDR3 sequence is 15 residues long. Trimming cost V 10 bases and J 3 bases; bases outside gene matches: 10. Per the germline V gene, CDR1 is MNHNS and CDR2 is SASEGT. The CDR3 is CATRAQRGGTDTQYF. For the CDR3, the DNA is TGTGCCACCCGAGCCCAGCGGGGGGGGACAGATACGCAGTATTTT.

The chain recombines TRBV6-5 with TRBJ1-6; perhaps TRBD1 as D (6 bases). The CDR3 has 15 residues. Germline V CDR1 and CDR2: MNHEY, SVGAGI. Trimming removed 0 bases from V and 9 bases from J, with 12 bases in between. In DNA, the CDR3 is TGTGCCAGCAGTTACTCGTGGGGGCTAGGTTCACCCCTCCACTTT. Translating it yields CASSYSWGLGSPLHF.

The chain combines TRBV5-1 with TRBJ2-1; 10 positions agree with TRBD1. Germline V CDR1 and CDR2: SGHRS, YFSETQ. The CDR3 length is 17 residues. J gave up 1 base and V 5 bases, and 9 bases lay outside the gene matches. In DNA form, the CDR3 reads TGCGCCAGCAGTCCCTACGGGACAGGGGCATCCTACAATGAGCAGTTCTTC. It translates to CASSPYGTGASYNEQFF.

The J gene is TRBJ1-2, the V gene TRBV27, with D possibly being TRBD1 (6 bases). V shed 8 bases and J shed 4 bases, with 20 bases lying between them. There are 15 residues in the CDR3. CDR1 MNHEY and CDR2 SMNVEV come from the germline V gene (reference sequence). The CDR3 loop reads CASRWGPVEGYGYTF. The CDR3 DNA is TGTGCCAGCCGGTGGGGGCCGGTGGAAGGCTATGGCTACACCTTC.

This clonotype has a count of ten or more. The rearrangement uses TRBV7-3 and TRBJ2-1; D not certain. Germline lookup yields CDR1 SGHTA and CDR2 FQGTGA. This CDR3 has 14 residues. Trimming shortened V by 1 base and J by 4 bases, and 8 bases separated the two germline ends. This CDR3 reads CASSLIHLYNEQFF. The CDR3 DNA sequence: TGTGCCAGCAGCTTAATTCACCTGTACAATGAGCAGTTCTTC.

This clonotype was counted only a few times. The V gene is TRBV7-8, the J gene TRBJ2-1; TRBD2 matches at 7 bases. The J segment lost 5 bases and the V segment lost 5 bases, leaving 12 bases of the junction unmatched. Germline V CDR1 and CDR2: SGHVS, FQNEAQ. The CDR3 consists of 16 residues. CDR3 loop: CASSRKPGLTNNEQFF. DNA of the CDR3: TGTGCCAGCAGCCGCAAACCGGGACTAACAAACAATGAGCAGTTCTTC.

This clonotype was counted between two and nine times. This chain links TRBV9 with TRBJ2-2; 9 nucleotides match TRBD2. The germline CDR1 and CDR2 sequences are SGDLS and YYNGEE. J was trimmed by 7 bases and V by 0 bases; bases with no gene match: 13. This CDR3 region has 18 residues. CDR3 coding DNA: TGTGCCAGCAGCGTAGGGCTAGCGGGACCGGGCCGTGGCGGGGAGCTGTTTTTT. Residues: CASSVGLAGPGRGGELFF.

The chain combines TRBV5-1 with TRBJ1-3; D is uncertain. V lost 3 bases, J lost 0 bases, and 7 bases lay in between. The CDR3 extends over 14 amino acids. Germline loops: CDR1 SGHRS, CDR2 YFSETQ. The CDR3 DNA reads as TGCGCCAGCAGCTCCGGGCACTCTGGAAACACCATATATTTT. The encoded protein is CASSSGHSGNTIYF.

The chain couples TRBV12-3 or TRBV12-4 to TRBJ2-1; 7 nucleotides align to TRBD2. The CDR3 is 16 amino acids. Trimming removed 5 bases from V and 9 bases from J; junction bases left unmatched: 16. This CDR3 reads CASSPAGRGTGVEQFF. Here the CDR3 DNA reads TGTGCCAGCAGTCCTGCGGGGCGGGGGACCGGAGTTGAGCAGTTCTTC.

This chain joins TRBV28 and TRBJ1-1; weak D call: TRBD1 (5 bases). The CDR3 runs to 16 residues. Germline CDR1 is MDHEN and CDR2 is SYDVKM. V lost 8 bases and J lost 4, with 23 bases in between. CDR3 bases: TGTGCCAGCTCGGTGGGGTGGCGCAGGGAGGGCACTGAAGCTTTCTTT. Protein: CASSVGWRREGTEAFF.

The genes are TRBV5-1 and TRBJ2-3, with TRBD2 identical over 13 bases. Unmatched junction bases numbered 4, after V lost 1 base and J lost 2 bases. In germline, CDR1 is SGHRS, CDR2 YFSETQ. The CDR3 totals 17 residues. For the CDR3, the DNA is TGCGCCAGCAGCTTGCCACTAGCGGGGGGGGACACAGATACGCAGTATTTT. Translation: CASSLPLAGGDTDTQYF.

This chain uses TRBV4-3 with TRBJ2-1; 9 bases agree with TRBD1. The CDR3 runs to 15 residues. In germline, CDR1 is LGHNA, CDR2 YSLEER. V was clipped by 4 bases and J by 0 bases; unmatched bases: 1. CDR3 bases: TGCGCCAGCAGCCGGGACAGGGTCTCCTACAATGAGCAGTTCTTC. This codes for CASSRDRVSYNEQFF.

This clonotype showed up many times. This chain joins TRBV6-5 and TRBJ1-2; D is possibly TRBD1 (5 bases). The CDR3 spans 12 residues. In germline, CDR1 is MNHEY, CDR2 SVGAGI. Trimming removed 2 bases at V and 7 bases at J, with 8 bases between. Written as DNA, the CDR3 is TGTGCCAGCAGTTACCTCGGGGGTGGCTACACCTTC. As protein: CASSYLGGGYTF.

In its sample, this clonotype was seen a few times. The chain links TRBV9 to TRBJ2-1, with 15 bases identical to TRBD2. Per germline, CDR1 SGDLS and CDR2 YYNGEE. V was clipped by 3 bases and J by 0 bases; unmatched bases: 7. CDR3 length equals 19 residues. CDR3 protein: CASSGQGLAGGSSYNEQFF. CDR3 sequence (DNA): TGTGCCAGCAGCGGACAAGGACTAGCGGGGGGGTCCTCCTACAATGAGCAGTTCTTC.

This clonotype has only a few counts. The V and J genes are TRBV7-2 and TRBJ1-5; 7 bases match TRBD1. There are 15 residues in the CDR3. With V trimmed by 1 base and J by 3 bases, 3 bases remained unmatched. CDR1 and CDR2 from the germline V gene are SGHTA and FQGNSA. CDR3 region: CASSLGDRDNQPQHF. CDR3 DNA: TGTGCCAGCAGCTTAGGCGACAGGGACAATCAGCCCCAGCATTTT.

This clonotype was seen at least ten times. V is TRBV29-1 and J is TRBJ2-1, with D possibly being TRBD2 (6 bases). This CDR3 comprises 14 residues. Trimming cost V 4 bases and J 5 bases, with 15 bases left between them. Germline V gene data show CDR1 as SQVTM and CDR2 as ANQGSEA. The CDR3 DNA reads TGCAGCGTTGGGGAGGAGTGGGGGGACAATGAGCAGTTCTTC. Translating it yields CSVGEEWGDNEQFF.